The 5 T cell receptor beta chains reported below all come from one sample, sequenced in a study of blood T cell repertoires in COVID-19. Profiling relied on immunoSEQ multiplex PCR, and the TCRdb table lists in-frame clones only, not all of them. The table has 200,000 to 250,000 clones, 84% seen once; the top ten hold about a sixth. Sequencing was performed on peripheral blood. Receptor source: a woman over 75 with active or convalescent COVID-19.

This chain connects TRBV27 to TRBJ1-5; D is perhaps TRBD1 (5 bases). Deletions cut 2 bases from V and 7 bases from J, with 9 bases between. The CDR3 runs to 13 residues. Germline assignment: CDR1 MNHEY and CDR2 SMNVEV (reference sequence). This CDR3 is CASSLAGWQPQHF. In DNA form, the CDR3 reads TGTGCCAGCAGTTTAGCAGGGTGGCAGCCCCAGCATTTT.

J is TRBJ1-2 and V is TRBV6-1; D is perhaps TRBD1 (5 bases). The V end was cut by 4 bases, the J end by 8 bases, with 26 bases between. There are 17 residues in the CDR3. CDR1 MNHNS and CDR2 SASEGT come from the germline V gene. The chain's CDR3 is CASSALNVGAGAGGYTF. The CDR3 nucleotides read TGTGCCAGCAGTGCCCTAAATGTAGGCGCTGGGGCTGGGGGCTACACCTTC.

The chain employs TRBV6-2 or TRBV6-3 and TRBJ2-7; a possible D gene is TRBD2 (6 bases). The V and J ends lost 6 bases and 3 bases respectively, with 15 bases between them. The CDR3 sequence is 14 residues long. Per germline, CDR1 MNHEY and CDR2 SVGEGT. The CDR3 DNA reads TGTGCCAGCAGCATCGGGACGGACTACTACGAGCAGTACTTC. The encoded protein is CASSIGTDYYEQYF.

The rearrangement joins TRBV6-5 to TRBJ2-3, with 8 bases that match TRBD2. The CDR3 runs 15 residues. The germline V gene has CDR1 MNHEY and CDR2 SVGAGI. V shed 6 bases, J shed 1 base, and the junction held 6 bases outside the gene matches. The CDR3, as DNA: TGTGCCAGCAGAAGCGGGAGCTTTGGCACAGATACGCAGTATTTT. It translates to CASRSGSFGTDTQYF.

This chain connects TRBV5-1 to TRBJ2-5; 11 bases align to TRBD2. This CDR3 contains 15 residues. CDR1 is SGHRS, CDR2 YFSETQ, per germline. Trimming at V came to 0 bases and at J to 5 bases, leaving 3 bases not matched to a gene. The CDR3 region is CASSLVAGGLETQYF. In DNA, the CDR3 is TGCGCCAGCAGCTTGGTAGCGGGGGGGCTGGAGACCCAGTACTTC.